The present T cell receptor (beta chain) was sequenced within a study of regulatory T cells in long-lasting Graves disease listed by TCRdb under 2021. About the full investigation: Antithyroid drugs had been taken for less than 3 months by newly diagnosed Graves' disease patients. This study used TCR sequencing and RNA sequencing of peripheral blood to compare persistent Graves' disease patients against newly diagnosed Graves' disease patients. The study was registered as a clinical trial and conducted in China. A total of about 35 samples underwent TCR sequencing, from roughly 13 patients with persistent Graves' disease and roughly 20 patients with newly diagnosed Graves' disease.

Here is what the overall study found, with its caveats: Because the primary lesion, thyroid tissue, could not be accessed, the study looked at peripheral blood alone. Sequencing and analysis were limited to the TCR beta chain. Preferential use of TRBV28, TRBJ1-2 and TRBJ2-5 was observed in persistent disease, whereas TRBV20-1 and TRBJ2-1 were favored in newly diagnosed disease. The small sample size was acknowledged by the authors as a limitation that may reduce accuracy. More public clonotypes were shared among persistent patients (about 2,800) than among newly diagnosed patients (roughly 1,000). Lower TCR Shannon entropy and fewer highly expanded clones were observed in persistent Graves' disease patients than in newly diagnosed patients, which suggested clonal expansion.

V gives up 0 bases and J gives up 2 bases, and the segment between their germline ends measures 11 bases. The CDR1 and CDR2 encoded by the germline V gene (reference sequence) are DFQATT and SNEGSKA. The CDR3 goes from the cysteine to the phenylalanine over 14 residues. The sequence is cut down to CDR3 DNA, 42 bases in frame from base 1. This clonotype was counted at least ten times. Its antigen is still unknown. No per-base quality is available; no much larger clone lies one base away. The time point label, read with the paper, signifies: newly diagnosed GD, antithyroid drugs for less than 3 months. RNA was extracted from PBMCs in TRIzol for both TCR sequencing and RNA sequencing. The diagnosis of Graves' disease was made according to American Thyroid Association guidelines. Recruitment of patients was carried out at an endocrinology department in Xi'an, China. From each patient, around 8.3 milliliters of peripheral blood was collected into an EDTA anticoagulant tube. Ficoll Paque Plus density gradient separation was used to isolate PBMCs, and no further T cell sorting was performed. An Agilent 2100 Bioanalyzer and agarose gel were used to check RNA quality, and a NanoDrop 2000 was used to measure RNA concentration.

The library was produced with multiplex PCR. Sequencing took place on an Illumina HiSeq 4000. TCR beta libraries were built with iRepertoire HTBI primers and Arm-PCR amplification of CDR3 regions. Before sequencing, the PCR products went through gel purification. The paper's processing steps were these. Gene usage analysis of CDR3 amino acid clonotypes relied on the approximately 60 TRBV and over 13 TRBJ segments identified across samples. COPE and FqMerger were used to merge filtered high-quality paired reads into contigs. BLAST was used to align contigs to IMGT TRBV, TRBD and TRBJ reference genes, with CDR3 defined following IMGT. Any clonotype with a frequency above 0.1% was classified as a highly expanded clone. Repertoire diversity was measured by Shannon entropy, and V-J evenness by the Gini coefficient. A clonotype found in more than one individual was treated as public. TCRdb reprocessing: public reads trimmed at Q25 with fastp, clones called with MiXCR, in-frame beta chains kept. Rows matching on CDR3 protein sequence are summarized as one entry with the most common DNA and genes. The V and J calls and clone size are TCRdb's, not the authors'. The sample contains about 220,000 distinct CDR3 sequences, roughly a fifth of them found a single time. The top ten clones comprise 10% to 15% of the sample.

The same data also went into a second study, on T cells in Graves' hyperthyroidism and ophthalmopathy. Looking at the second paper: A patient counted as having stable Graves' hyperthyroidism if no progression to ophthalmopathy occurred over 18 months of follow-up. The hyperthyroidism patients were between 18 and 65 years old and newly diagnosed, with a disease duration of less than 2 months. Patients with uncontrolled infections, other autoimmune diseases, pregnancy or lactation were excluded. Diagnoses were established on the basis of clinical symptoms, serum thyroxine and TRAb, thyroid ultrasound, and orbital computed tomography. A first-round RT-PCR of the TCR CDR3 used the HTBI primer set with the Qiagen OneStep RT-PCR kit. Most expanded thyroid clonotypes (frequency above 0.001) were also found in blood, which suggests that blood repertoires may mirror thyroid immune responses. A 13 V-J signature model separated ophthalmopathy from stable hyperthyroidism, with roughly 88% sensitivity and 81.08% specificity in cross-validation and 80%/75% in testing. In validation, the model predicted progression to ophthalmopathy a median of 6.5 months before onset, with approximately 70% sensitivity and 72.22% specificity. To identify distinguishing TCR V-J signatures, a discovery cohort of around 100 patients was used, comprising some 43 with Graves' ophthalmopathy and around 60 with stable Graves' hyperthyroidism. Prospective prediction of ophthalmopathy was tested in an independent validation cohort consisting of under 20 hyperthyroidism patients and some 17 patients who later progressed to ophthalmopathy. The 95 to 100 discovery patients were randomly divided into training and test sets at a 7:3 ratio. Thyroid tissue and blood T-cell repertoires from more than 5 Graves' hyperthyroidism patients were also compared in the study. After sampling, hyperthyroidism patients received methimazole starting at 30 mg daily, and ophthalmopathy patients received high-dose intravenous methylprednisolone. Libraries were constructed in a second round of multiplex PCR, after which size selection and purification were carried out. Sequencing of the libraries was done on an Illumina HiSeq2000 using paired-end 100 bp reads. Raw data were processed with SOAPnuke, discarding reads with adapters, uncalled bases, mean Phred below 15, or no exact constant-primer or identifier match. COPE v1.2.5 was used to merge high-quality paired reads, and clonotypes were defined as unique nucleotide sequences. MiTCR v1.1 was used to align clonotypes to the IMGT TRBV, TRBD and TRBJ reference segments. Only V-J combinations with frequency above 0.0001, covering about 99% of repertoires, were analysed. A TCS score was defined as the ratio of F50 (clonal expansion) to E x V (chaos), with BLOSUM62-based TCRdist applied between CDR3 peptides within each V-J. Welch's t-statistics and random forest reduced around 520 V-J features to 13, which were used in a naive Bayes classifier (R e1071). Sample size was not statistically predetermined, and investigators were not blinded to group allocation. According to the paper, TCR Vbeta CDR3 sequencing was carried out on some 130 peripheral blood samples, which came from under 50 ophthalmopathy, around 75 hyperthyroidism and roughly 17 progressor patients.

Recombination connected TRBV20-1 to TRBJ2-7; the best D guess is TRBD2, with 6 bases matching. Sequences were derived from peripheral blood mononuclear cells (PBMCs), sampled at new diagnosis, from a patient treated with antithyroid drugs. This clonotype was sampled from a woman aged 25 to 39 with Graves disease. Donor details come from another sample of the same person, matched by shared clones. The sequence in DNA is TGCAGTGCTAGAGATTGGGAGGAGGCCTACGAGCAGTACTTC. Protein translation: CSARDWEEAYEQYF.